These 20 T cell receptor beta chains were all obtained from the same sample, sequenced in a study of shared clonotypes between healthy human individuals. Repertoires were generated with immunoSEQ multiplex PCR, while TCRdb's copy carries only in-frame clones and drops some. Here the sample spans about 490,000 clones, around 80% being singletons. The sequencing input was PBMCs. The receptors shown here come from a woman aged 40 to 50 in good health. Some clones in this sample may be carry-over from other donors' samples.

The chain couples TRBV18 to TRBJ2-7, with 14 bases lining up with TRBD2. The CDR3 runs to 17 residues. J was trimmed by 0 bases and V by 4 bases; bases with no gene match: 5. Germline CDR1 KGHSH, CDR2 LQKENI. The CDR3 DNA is TGTGCCAGCTCACGACTAGCGGGAGGGCCCAGCTCCTACGAGCAGTACTTC. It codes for CASSRLAGGPSSYEQYF.

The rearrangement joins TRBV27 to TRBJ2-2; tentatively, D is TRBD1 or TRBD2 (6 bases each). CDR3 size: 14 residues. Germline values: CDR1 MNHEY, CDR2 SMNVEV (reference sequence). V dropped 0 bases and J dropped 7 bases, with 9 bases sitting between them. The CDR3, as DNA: TGTGCCAGCAGTTTATCGGGGGGCGGCGGGGAGCTGTTTTTT. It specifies CASSLSGGGGELFF.

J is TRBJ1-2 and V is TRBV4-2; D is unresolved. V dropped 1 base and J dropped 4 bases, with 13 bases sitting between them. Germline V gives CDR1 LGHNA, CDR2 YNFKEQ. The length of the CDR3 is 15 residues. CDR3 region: CASSQGLGRGYGYTF. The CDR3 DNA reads TGTGCCAGCAGCCAAGGATTAGGCAGAGGCTATGGCTACACCTTC.

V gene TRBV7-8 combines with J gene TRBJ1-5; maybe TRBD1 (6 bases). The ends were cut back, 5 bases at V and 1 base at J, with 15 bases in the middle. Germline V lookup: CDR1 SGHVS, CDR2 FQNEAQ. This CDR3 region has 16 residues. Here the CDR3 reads CASSPQRGASNQPQHF. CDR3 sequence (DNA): TGTGCCAGCAGCCCCCAAAGGGGGGCCAGCAATCAGCCCCAGCATTTT.

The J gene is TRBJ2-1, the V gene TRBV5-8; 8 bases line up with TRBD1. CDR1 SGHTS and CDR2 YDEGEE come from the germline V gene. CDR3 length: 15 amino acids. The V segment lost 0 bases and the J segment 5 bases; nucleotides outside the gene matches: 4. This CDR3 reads CASSLARTGHNEQFF. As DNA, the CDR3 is TGTGCCAGCAGCTTGGCCAGGACAGGGCACAATGAGCAGTTCTTC.

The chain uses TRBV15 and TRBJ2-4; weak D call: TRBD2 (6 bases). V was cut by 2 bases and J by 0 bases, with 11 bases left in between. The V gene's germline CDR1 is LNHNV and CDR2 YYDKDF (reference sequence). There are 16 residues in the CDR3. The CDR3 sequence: CATSRWAGLAKNIQYF. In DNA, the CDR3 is TGTGCCACCAGCAGATGGGCGGGACTAGCCAAAAACATTCAGTACTTC.

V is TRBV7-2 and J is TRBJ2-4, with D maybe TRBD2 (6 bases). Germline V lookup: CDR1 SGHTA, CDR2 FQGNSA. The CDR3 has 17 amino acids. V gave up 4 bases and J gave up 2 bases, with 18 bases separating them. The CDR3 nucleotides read TGTGCCAGCAGCTCCTTGGGACTCGCGGCATCCAAAAACATTCAGTACTTC. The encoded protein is CASSSLGLAASKNIQYF.

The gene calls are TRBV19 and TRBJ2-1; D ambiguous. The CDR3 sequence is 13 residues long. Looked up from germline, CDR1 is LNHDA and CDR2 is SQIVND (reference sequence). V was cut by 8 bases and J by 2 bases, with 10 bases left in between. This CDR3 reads CASRRSTYNEQFF. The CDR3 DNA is TGTGCCAGTCGTCGGAGCACCTACAATGAGCAGTTCTTC.

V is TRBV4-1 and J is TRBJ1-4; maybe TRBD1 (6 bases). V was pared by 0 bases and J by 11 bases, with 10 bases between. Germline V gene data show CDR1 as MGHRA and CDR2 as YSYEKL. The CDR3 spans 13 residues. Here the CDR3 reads CASSQEGGGKLFF. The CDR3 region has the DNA TGCGCCAGCAGCCAAGAAGGGGGGGGGAAACTGTTTTTT.

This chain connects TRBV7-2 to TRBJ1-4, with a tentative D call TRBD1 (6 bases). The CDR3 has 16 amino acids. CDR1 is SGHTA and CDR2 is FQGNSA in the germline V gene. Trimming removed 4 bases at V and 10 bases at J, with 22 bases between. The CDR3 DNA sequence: TGTGCCAGCAGCTACCGGACAGTCCGCCTTGGGGGAAAACTGTTTTTT. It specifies CASSYRTVRLGGKLFF.

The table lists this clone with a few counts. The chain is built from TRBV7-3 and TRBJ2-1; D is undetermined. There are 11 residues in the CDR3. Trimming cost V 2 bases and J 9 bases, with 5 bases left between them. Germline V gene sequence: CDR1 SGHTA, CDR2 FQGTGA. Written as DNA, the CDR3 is TGTGCCAGCAGCTTAGGTTCTGAGCAGTTCTTC. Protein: CASSLGSEQFF.

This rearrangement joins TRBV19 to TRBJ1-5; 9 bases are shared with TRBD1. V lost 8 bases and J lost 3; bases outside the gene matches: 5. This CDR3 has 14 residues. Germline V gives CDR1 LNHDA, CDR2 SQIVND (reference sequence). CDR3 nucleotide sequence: TGTGCCAGTGGGACAGGGCCTTCCAATCAGCCCCAGCATTTT. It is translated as CASGTGPSNQPQHF.

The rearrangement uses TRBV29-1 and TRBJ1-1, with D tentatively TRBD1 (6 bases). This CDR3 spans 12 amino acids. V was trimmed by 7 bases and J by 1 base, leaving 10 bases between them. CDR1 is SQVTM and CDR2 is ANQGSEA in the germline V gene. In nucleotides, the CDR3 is TGCAGCGCTGAGGGGGGGAACACTGAAGCTTTCTTT. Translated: CSAEGGNTEAFF. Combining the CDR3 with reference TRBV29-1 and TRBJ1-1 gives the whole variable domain SAVISQKPSRDICQRGTSLTIQCQVDSQVTMMFWYRQQPGQSLTLIATANQGSEATYESGFVIDKFPISRPNLTFSTLTVSNMSPEDSSIYLCSAEGGNTEAFFGQGTRLTVV.

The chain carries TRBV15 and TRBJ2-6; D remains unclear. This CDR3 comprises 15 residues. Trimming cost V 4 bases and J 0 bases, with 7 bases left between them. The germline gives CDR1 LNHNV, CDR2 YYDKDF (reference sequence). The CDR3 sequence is CATSNRNSGANVLTF. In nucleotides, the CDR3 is TGTGCCACCAGCAACCGGAACTCTGGGGCCAACGTCCTGACTTTC.

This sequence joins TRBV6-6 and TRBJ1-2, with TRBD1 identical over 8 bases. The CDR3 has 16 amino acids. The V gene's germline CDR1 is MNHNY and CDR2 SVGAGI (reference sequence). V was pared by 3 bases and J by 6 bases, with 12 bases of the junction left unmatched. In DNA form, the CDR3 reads TGTGCCAGCAGTTATTCCCAGGGGGCATATCGGGATGGCTACACCTTC. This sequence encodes CASSYSQGAYRDGYTF.

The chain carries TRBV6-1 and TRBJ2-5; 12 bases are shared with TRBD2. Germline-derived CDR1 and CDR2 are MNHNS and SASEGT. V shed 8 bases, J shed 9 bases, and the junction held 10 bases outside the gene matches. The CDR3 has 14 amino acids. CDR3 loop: CASLYGLAGGPQYF. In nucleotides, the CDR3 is TGTGCCAGCCTATACGGGCTAGCGGGAGGGCCCCAGTACTTC.

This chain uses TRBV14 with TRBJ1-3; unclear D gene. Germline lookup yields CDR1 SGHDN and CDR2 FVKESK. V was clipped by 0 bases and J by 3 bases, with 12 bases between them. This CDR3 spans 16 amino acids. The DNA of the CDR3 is TGTGCCAGCAGCCAAGATCTTACTCAAAGTGGAAACACCATATATTTT. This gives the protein CASSQDLTQSGNTIYF.

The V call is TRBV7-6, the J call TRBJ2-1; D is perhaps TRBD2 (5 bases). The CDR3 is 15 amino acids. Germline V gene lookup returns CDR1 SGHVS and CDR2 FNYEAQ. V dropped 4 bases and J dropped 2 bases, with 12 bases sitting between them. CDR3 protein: CASSSPEETYNEQFF. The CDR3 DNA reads TGTGCCAGCAGCTCGCCGGAGGAAACCTACAATGAGCAGTTCTTC.

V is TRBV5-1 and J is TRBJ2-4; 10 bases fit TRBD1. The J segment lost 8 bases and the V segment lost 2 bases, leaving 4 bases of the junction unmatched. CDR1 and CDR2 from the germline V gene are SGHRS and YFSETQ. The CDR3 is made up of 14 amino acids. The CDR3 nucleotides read TGCGCCAGCAGCTTCCGGACAGGGGGAGACATTCAGTACTTC. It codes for CASSFRTGGDIQYF.

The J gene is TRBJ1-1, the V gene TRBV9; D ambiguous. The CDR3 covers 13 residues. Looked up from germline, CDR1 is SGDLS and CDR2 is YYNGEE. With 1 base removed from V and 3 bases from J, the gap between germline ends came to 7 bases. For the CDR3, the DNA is TGTGCCAGCAGCGTACGTGGAGACACTGAAGCTTTCTTT. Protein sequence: CASSVRGDTEAFF.